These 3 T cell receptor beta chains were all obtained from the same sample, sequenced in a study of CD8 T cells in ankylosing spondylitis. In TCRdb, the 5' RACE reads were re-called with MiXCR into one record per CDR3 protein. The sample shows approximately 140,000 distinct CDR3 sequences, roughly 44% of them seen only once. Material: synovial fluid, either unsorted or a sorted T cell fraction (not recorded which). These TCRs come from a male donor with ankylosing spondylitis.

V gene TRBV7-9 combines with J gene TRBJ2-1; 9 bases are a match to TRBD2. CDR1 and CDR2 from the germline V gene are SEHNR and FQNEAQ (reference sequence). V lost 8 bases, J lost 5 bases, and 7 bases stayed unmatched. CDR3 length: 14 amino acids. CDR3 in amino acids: CASGGGGRDNEQFF. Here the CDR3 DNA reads TGTGCCAGCGGAGGCGGCGGGAGGGACAATGAGCAGTTCTTC.

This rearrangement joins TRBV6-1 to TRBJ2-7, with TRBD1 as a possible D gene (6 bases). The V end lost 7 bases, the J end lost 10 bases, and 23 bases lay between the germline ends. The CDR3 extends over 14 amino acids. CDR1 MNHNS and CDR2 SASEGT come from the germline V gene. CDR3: CASMDRPPDHPQYF. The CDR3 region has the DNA TGTGCCAGCATGGACAGACCACCGGATCATCCTCAGTACTTC.

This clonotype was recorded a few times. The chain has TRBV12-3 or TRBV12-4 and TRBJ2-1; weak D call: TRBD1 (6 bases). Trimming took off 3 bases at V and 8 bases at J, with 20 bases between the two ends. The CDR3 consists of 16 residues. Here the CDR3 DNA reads TGTGCCAGCAGTTTGATGGGCCTAGGGGGAGTTCATGAGCAGTTCTTC. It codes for CASSLMGLGGVHEQFF.